The 8 T cell receptor beta chains below come from one sample, sequenced in a study of control samples from healthy donors and cancer patients. TCRdb keeps only in-frame clones here, not all; method: immunoSEQ multiplex PCR. The data show about 95,000 clones, around 81% seen once. Sequencing input: blood. These receptors were collected from a man younger than 45 in good health.

V usage is TRBV6-4 and J usage is TRBJ1-2; 10 bases fit TRBD1. The CDR3 has 13 amino acids. Germline V gene data show CDR1 as MRHNA and CDR2 as SNTAGT. V gave up 2 bases and J gave up 8 bases; unmatched junction bases: 2. The CDR3 here is CASSDGDRGGYTF. The CDR3 DNA is TGTGCCAGCAGTGACGGGGACAGGGGCGGCTACACCTTC.

The genes are TRBV19 and TRBJ2-2; D is possibly TRBD1 or TRBD2 (5 bases each). V was shortened by 1 base and J by 4 bases, with 7 bases between the two germline ends. The CDR3 sequence is 14 residues long. Germline-derived CDR1 and CDR2 are LNHDA and SQIVND (reference sequence). The DNA of the CDR3 is TGTGCCAGTAGTATAGCCGGGGCCACCGGGGAGCTGTTTTTT. It encodes CASSIAGATGELFF. Using reference TRBV19 and TRBJ2-2 for the parts outside the CDR3, the full variable domain is DGGITQSPKYLFRKEGQNVTLSCEQNLNHDAMYWYRQDPGQGLRLIYYSQIVNDFQKGDIAEGYSVSREKKESFPLTVTSAQKNPTAFYLCASSIAGATGELFFGEGSRLTVL.

This clone appeared once. The CDR3 coding sequence is TGTGCCAGCAGTCCCCAGCGTCGCGCTAGCACAGATACGCAGTATTTT. It translates to CASSPQRRASTDTQYF. This chain connects TRBV11-1 to TRBJ2-3; D not certain. Germline lookup yields CDR1 SGHAT and CDR2 FQDESV (reference sequence). Trimming pared 6 bases from V and 0 bases from J, leaving 16 bases between. The CDR3 is made up of 16 amino acids.

The J gene is TRBJ1-1, the V gene TRBV5-5; D is undetermined. V gave up 4 bases and J gave up 0 bases, with 7 bases separating them. Per the germline V gene, CDR1 is SGHKS and CDR2 is YYEKEE (reference sequence). This CDR3 contains 13 residues. The CDR3 DNA is TGTGCCAGCAGCCGGGAAATGAACACTGAAGCTTTCTTT. Its translation is CASSREMNTEAFF.

The rearrangement joins TRBV6-5 to TRBJ1-6, with unresolved D. This CDR3 region has 12 residues. V shed 6 bases and J shed 11 bases, with 11 bases lying between them. Germline CDR1 is MNHEY and CDR2 is SVGAGI. DNA for the CDR3: TGTGCCAGCAGAAAGGCTGCGACACCCCTCCACTTT. This sequence encodes CASRKAATPLHF.

CDR3 coding DNA: TGTGCCAGTAGTGTCCGTAGACAGGGGATGGCGAACATTCAGTACTTC. It is translated as CASSVRRQGMANIQYF. The chain is built from TRBV19 and TRBJ2-4; 8 positions agree with TRBD1. V gave up 5 bases and J gave up 7 bases; unmatched junction bases: 13. The CDR3 contains 16 residues. CDR1 and CDR2 from the germline V gene are LNHDA and SQIVND (reference sequence).

The chain is built from TRBV18 and TRBJ2-1; D is tentatively TRBD1 or TRBD2 (5 bases each). Per germline, CDR1 KGHSH and CDR2 LQKENI. The CDR3 is made up of 14 amino acids. V shed 0 bases and J shed 5 bases, with 8 bases lying between them. CDR3 protein: CASSPPGTHNEQFF. CDR3 DNA sequence: TGTGCCAGCTCACCACCAGGGACCCACAATGAGCAGTTCTTC. Based on the CDR3 plus reference TRBV18 and TRBJ2-1, the full variable domain is NAGVMQNPRHLVRRRGQEARLRCSPMKGHSHVYWYRQLPEEGLKFMVYLQKENIIDESGMPKERFSAEFPKEGPSILRIQQVVRGDSAAYFCASSPPGTHNEQFFGPGTRLTVL.

With regard to this clone: This is likely a read error, given that the CDR3 carries no conserved phenylalanine or tryptophan at its end. The DNA is omitted, as the CDR3 cannot be located on it reliably, and the CDR3 follows TCRdb's listing. The chain employs TRBV30 and TRBJ2-6; the D call in the table, TRBD1, was not verified against the DNA. With termini counted, the CDR3 has 10 amino acids. CDR1 is GTSNPN and CDR2 is SVGIG in the germline V gene (reference sequence). The CDR3 loop reads CAWKSWTGCT.